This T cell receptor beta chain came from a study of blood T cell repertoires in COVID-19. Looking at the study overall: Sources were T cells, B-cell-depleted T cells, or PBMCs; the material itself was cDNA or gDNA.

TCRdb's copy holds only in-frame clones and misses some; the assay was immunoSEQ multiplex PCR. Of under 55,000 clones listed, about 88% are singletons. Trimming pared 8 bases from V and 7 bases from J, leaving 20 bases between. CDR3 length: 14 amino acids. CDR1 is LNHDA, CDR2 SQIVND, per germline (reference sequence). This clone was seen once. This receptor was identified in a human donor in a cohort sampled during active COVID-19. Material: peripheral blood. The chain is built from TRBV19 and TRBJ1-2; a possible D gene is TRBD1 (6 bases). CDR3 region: CASGQDSWQTGYTF. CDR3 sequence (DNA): TGTGCCAGTGGGCAGGACAGTTGGCAGACTGGCTACACCTTC.